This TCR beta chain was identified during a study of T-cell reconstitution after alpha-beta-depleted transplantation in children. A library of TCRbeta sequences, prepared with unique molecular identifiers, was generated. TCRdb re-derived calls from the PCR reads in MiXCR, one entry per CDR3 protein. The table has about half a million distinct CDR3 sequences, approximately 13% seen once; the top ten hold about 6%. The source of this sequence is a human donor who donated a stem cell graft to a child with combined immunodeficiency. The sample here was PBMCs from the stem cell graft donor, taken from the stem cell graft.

CDR3 protein: CASSIEARGWKYF. CDR3 in DNA: TGTGCCAGTAGTATTGAGGCCAGGGGGTGGAAGTACTTC. The chain has TRBV19 and TRBJ2-7; TRBD1 matches at 7 bases. The junction had 10 bases not matched to a gene; V was cut back by 3 bases and J by 11 bases. From germline, CDR1 is LNHDA and CDR2 SQIVND (reference sequence). The CDR3 is 13 residues long.